The source of this T cell receptor (beta chain) is a study of neurological immune-mediated disorders. General study results and limits: The study found the most TCR clonal expansion in HTLV-1-associated myelopathy and the least in multiple sclerosis, below healthy controls.

This clonotype came up many times. Its specificity is not known. MiXCR was run by TCRdb on the 5' RACE reads, yielding one entry per CDR3 protein. The table includes tens of thousands of distinct CDR3 sequences, about 4.9% detected once. The trim removed 0 bases at V and 4 bases at J, leaving 8 bases unmatched. Germline loops: CDR1 SGDLS, CDR2 YYNGEE. The CDR3 totals 16 residues. The starting material, 2 million PBMCs stored at -80 C, gave rise to the unsorted libraries. The rearrangement joins TRBV9 to TRBJ2-5; 8 bases line up with TRBD1. This TCR was sampled from a man aged 30 to 45 with multiple sclerosis. Input material: PBMCs. CDR3 sequence reads: CASSVDQGRGRETQYF. CDR3 DNA sequence: TGTGCCAGCAGCGTAGACCAGGGCAGGGGGCGAGAGACCCAGTACTTC. Looking up the rest from reference TRBV9 and TRBJ2-5 gives the full variable domain: DSGVTQTPKHLITATGQRVTLRCSPRSGDLSVYWYQQSLDQGLQFLIQYYNGEERAKGNILERFSAQQFPDLHSELNLSSLELGDSALYFCASSVDQGRGRETQYFGPGTRLLVL.